Sequencing of this T cell receptor (beta chain) was carried out in a study of radiation and T cells in renal cell carcinoma. The wider study: Nephrectomy followed 15 Gy stereotactic body radiation by 4 weeks.

TCRdb's copy holds only in-frame clones and misses some; the assay was immunoSEQ multiplex PCR. The sample has tens of thousands of clones, around 78% seen once. V dropped 4 bases and J dropped 4 bases, with 13 bases sitting between them. The germline gives CDR1 SGHRS, CDR2 YFSETQ. This CDR3 spans 14 amino acids. Time point noted: blood 2 weeks post-SBRT. Indicated treatment: 15 Gy SBRT to primary tumor, nephrectomy 4 weeks later. Serial blood draws occurred at baseline and 2 and 4 weeks post-SBRT. The receptor was derived from a man aged 60 to 75 with renal cell carcinoma. This sequence joins TRBV5-1 and TRBJ2-3; D perhaps matches TRBD2 (6 bases). The source was blood, collected from a patient whose treatment included radiotherapy and nephrectomy. CDR3 sequence reads: CASSHPASADTQYF. The DNA of the CDR3 is TGCGCCAGCAGCCATCCCGCTAGCGCAGATACGCAGTATTTT.